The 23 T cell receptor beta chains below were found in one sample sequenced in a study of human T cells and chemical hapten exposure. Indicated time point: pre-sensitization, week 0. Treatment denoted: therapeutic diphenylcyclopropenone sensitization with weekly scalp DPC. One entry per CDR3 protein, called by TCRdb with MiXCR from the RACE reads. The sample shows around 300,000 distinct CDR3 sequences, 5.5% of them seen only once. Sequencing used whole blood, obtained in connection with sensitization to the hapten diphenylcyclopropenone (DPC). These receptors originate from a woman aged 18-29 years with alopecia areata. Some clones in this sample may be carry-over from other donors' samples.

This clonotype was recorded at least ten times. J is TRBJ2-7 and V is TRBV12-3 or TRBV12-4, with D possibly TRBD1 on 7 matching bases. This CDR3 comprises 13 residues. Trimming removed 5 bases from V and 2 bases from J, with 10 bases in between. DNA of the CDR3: TGTGCCAGCAGTCCAGGGGGGACCTACGAGCAGTACTTC. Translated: CASSPGGTYEQYF.

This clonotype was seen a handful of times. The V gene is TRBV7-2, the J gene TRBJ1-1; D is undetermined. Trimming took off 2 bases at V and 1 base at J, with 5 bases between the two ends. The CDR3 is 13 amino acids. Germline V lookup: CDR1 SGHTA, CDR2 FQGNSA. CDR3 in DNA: TGTGCCAGCAGCTTAAACGGGAACACTGAAGCTTTCTTT. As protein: CASSLNGNTEAFF.

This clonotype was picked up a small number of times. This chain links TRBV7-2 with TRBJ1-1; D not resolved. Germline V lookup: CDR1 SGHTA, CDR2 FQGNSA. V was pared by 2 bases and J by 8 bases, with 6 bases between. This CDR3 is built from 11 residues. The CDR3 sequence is CASSLLVEAFF. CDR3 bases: TGTGCCAGCAGCTTATTAGTAGAAGCTTTCTTT. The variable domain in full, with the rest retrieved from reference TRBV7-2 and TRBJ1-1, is GAGVSQSPSNKVTEKGKDVELRCDPISGHTALYWYRQSLGQGLEFLIYFQGNSAPDKSGLPSDRFSAERTGGSVSTLTIQRTQQEDSAVYLCASSLLVEAFFGQGTRLTVV.

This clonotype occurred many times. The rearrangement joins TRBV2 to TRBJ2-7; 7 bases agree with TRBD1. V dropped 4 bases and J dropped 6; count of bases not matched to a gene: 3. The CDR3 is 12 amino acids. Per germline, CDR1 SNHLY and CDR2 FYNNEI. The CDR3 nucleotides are TGTGCCAGCAGTGCAGGGGGTCCCGAGCAGTACTTC. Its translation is CASSAGGPEQYF. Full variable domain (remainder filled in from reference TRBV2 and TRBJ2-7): EPEVTQTPSHQVTQMGQEVILRCVPISNHLYFYWYRQILGQKVEFLVSFYNNEISEKSEIFDDQFSVERPDGSNFTLKIRSTKLEDSAMYFCASSAGGPEQYFGPGTRLTVT.

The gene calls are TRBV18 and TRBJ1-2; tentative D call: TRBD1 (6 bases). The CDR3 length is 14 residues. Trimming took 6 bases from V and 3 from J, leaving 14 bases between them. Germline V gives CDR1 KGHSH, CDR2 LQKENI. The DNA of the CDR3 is TGTGCCAGCTCCCCAGGGGTACGAGACTATGGCTACACCTTC. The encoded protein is CASSPGVRDYGYTF.

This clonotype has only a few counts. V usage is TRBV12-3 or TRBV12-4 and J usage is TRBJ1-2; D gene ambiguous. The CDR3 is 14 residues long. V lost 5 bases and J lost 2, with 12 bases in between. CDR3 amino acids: CASSPTSFNYGYTF. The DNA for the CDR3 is TGTGCCAGCAGTCCGACATCATTCAACTATGGCTACACCTTC.

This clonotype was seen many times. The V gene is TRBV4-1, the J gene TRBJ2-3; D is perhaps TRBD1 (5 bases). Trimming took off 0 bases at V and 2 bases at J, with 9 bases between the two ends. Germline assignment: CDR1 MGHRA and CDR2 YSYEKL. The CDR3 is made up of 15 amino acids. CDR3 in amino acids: CASSQEEGDTDTQYF. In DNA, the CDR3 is TGCGCCAGCAGCCAAGAAGAAGGGGACACAGATACGCAGTATTTT.

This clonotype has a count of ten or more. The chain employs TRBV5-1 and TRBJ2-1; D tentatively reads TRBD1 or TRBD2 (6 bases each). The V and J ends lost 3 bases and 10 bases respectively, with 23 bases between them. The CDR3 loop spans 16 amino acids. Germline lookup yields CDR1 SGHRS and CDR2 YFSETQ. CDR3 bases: TGCGCCAGCAGCTCCACCCTGAAGGGGGGCGGTGGGGAGCAGTTCTTC. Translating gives CASSSTLKGGGGEQFF.

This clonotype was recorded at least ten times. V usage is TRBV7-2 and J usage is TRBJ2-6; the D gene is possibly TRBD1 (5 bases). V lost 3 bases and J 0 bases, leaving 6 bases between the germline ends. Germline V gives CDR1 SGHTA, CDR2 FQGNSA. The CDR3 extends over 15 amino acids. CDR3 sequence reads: CASSLTVSGANVLTF. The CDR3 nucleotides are TGTGCCAGCAGCTTGACAGTCTCTGGGGCCAACGTCCTGACTTTC.

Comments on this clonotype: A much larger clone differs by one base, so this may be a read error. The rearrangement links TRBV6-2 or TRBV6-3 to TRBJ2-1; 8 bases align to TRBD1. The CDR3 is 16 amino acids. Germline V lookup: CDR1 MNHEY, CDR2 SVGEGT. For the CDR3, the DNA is TGTGCCAGCAGTTACAAGGCAGGGGGCCCCCGAAATGATCAGTTCTTC. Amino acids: CASSYKAGGPRNDQFF.

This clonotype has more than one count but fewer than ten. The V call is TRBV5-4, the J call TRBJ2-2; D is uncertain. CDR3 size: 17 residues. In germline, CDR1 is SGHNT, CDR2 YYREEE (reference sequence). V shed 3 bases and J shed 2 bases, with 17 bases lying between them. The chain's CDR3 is CASSSGSLGSNTGELFF. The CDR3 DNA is TGTGCCAGCAGCTCTGGATCTTTGGGATCCAACACCGGGGAGCTGTTTTTT.

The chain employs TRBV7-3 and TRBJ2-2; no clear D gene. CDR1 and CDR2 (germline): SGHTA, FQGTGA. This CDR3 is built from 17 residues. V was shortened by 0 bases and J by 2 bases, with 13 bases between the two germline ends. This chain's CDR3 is CASSLTFGRANTGELFF. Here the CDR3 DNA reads TGTGCCAGCAGCTTAACGTTTGGCAGAGCTAACACCGGGGAGCTGTTTTTT.

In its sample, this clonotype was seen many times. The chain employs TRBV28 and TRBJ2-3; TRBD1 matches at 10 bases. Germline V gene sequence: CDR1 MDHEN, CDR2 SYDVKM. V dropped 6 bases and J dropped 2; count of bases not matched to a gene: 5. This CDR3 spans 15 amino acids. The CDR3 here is CASRRGTGDTDTQYF. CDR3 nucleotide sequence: TGTGCCAGCAGAAGGGGGACAGGGGACACAGATACGCAGTATTTT.

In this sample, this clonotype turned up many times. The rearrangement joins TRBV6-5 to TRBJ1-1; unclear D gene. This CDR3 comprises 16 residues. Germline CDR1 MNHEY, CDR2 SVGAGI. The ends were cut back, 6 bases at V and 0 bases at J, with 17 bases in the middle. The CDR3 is CASSWKEGFMNTEAFF. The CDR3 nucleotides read TGTGCCAGCAGCTGGAAGGAGGGATTTATGAACACTGAAGCTTTCTTT.

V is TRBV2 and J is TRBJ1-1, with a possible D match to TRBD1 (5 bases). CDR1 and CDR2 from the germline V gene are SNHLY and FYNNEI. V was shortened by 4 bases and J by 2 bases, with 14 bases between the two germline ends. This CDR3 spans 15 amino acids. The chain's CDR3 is CASSVAGGRNTEAFF. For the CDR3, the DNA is TGTGCCAGCAGTGTTGCCGGGGGGAGAAACACTGAAGCTTTCTTT.

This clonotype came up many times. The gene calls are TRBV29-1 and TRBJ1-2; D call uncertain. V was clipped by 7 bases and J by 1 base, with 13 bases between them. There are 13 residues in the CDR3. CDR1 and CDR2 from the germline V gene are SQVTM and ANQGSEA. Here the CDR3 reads CSAKLTVNYGYTF. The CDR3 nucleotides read TGCAGCGCTAAACTAACAGTTAACTATGGCTACACCTTC.

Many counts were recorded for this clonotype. The CDR3 sequence is CASSYSTAEGLYGNTIYF. The DNA of the CDR3 is TGTGCCAGCAGTTACTCGACGGCAGAAGGCCTATACGGAAACACCATATATTTT. The rearrangement links TRBV6-5 to TRBJ1-3; no firm D call. V lost 0 bases and J lost 4, with 19 bases in between. In germline, CDR1 is MNHEY, CDR2 SVGAGI. The CDR3 has 18 amino acids.

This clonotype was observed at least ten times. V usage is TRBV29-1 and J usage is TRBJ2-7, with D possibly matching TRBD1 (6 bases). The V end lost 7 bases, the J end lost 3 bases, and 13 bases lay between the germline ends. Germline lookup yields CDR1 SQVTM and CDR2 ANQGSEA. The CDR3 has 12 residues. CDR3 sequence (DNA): TGCAGCGCGGCTGACAGGCACTACGAGCAGTACTTC. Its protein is CSAADRHYEQYF.

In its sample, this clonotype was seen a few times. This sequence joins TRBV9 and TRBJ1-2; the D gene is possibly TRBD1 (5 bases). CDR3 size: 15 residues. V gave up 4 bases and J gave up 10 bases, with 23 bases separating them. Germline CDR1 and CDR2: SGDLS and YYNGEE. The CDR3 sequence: CASSLHGGQSEDYTF. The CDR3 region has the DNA TGTGCCAGCAGCCTCCATGGGGGTCAAAGTGAAGACTACACCTTC.

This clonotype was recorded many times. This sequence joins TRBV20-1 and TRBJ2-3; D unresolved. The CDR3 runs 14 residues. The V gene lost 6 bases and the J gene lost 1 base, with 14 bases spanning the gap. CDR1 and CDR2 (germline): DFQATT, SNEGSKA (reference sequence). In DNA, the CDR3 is TGCAGTGCCTCGAAGTCTTCGGGCACAGATACGCAGTATTTT. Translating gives CSASKSSGTDTQYF.

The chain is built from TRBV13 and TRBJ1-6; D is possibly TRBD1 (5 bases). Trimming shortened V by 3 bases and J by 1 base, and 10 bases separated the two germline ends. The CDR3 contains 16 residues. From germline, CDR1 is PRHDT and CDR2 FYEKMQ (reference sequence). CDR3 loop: CASSFQGKSYNSPLHF. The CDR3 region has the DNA TGTGCCAGCAGCTTCCAGGGAAAGTCCTATAATTCACCCCTCCACTTT.

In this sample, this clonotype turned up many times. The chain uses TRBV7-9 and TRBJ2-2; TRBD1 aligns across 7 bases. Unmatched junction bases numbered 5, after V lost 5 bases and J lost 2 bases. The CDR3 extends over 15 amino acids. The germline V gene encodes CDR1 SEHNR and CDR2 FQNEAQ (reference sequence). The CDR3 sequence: CASSPRTGNTGELFF. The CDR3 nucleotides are TGTGCCAGCAGCCCGCGGACAGGAAACACCGGGGAGCTGTTTTTT.

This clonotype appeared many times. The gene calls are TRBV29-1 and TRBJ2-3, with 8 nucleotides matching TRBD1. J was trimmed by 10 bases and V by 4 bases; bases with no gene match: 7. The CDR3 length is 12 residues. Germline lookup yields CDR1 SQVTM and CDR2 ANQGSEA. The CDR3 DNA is TGCAGCGTTGGCCGACAGGGGAGCTCGCAGTATTTT. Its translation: CSVGRQGSSQYF.